Included here is one T cell receptor beta chain sequence, with context. Its specificity is not known. These data originate in a study of CD8 T cells in ankylosing spondylitis. Study results and caveats: Peripheral blood held disease-linked clones only at relatively low frequency, and these were CD8+. Previous work reported some of these motif variants in the synovial fluid and blood of reactive arthritis. Characteristic of ankylosing spondylitis blood, it appeared, was a TCR beta motif comprising roughly eight highly homologous variants.

TCRdb passed the 5' RACE reads through MiXCR, listing each CDR3 protein once. The profile covers approximately 400,000 distinct CDR3 sequences, with roughly 15% appearing a single time and approximately 1% taken by the ten largest. The germline V and J ends were trimmed by 4 bases and 4 bases, with 13 bases remaining between them. Germline assignment: CDR1 LGHDT and CDR2 YNNKEL (reference sequence). This CDR3 spans 14 amino acids. Specimen: blood, either unsorted or a sorted T cell fraction (not recorded which). The J gene is TRBJ1-2, the V gene TRBV3-1; D perhaps matches TRBD1 (5 bases). This TCR derives from a male donor with ankylosing spondylitis. CDR3 sequence (DNA): TGTGCCAGCAGCCGATTGGGGGGAGCCTATGGCTACACCTTC. This encodes CASSRLGGAYGYTF.